The rows below give T cell receptor beta chains drawn from one sample of a study of beta chain features in type 1 diabetes. Libraries were prepared by immunoSEQ multiplex PCR; TCRdb keeps only in-frame clonotypes and omits some of them. The table records around 150,000 clones, about 8.1% of them present only once. Sample: central memory CD4+ T cells from blood. The receptor source for this set is a man aged 18 to 29 in good health. The CDR3 runs from the conserved cysteine through the conserved F or W.

j_call,v_call,cdr3_aa
TRBJ1-2,TRBV29-1,CSTDRVGGYTF
TRBJ1-1,TRBV18,CASSLKQGSNTEAFF
TRBJ1-2,TRBV6-6,CASSYGQGLYGYTF
TRBJ1-6,TRBV28,CASSPFVGGQNSPLHF
TRBJ2-3,TRBV30,CAWSIGTSGTLDTQYF
TRBJ2-7,TRBV7-3,CASSLEGGYEQYF
TRBJ2-7,TRBV7-2,CASSQGGRASYEQYF
TRBJ2-1,TRBV19,CASSPQTNNEQFF
TRBJ2-5,TRBV7-2,CASSLRDSLLKTQYF
TRBJ1-5,TRBV10-3,CAISGRTGEPQHF
TRBJ1-5,TRBV18,CASSPQGNQPQHF
TRBJ1-1,TRBV4-2,CASSFDSNTEAFF
TRBJ1-1,TRBV7-3,CASSTAGTGGTEAFF
TRBJ1-2,TRBV15,CATSRGRGGTYGYTF
TRBJ2-3,TRBV28,CASTLLFTRTESTDTQYF
TRBJ2-2,TRBV18,CASSPGLTNTGELFF
TRBJ1-2,TRBV27,CASSTSQDLYGYTF
TRBJ2-3,TRBV4-3,CASSQERGKDTQYF
TRBJ1-1,TRBV7-2,CASSFVASNTEAFF
TRBJ2-3,TRBV7-2,CASSLRLAGGRGTDTQYF
TRBJ2-1,TRBV7-9,CASSSRGASVSSYNEQFF
TRBJ1-5,TRBV30,CAWSVLGAGRQPQHF
TRBJ2-3,TRBV7-6,CASSSAQDTDTQYF
TRBJ2-1,TRBV5-5,CASSLARQNNEQFF
TRBJ1-2,TRBV10-3,CAISESLDSYGYTF
TRBJ2-2,TRBV9,CASSVSSGDTGELFF
TRBJ2-3,TRBV18,CASSLGQGNTDTQYF
TRBJ2-4,TRBV6-5,CASSYDGGIQYF
TRBJ2-7,TRBV14,CASSRPSGSEQYF
TRBJ2-4,TRBV30,CAWNRRASGRLAKNIQYF
TRBJ2-4,TRBV25-1,CASSEVAGGNIQYF
TRBJ2-2,TRBV27,CASRQGMNTGELFF
TRBJ1-1,TRBV25-1,CAWTEGAFYTEAFF
TRBJ1-2,TRBV4-3,CASSQDLGQGGGYTF
TRBJ2-3,TRBV7-9,CASSPYGTGDGGDTQYF
TRBJ2-7,TRBV18,CASSPLAGAYEQYF
TRBJ1-1,TRBV28,CASSLHRSQRRGTEAFF
TRBJ2-3,TRBV5-4,CASSPTSGGANTQYF
TRBJ2-5,TRBV9,CASSAGLAGSETQYF